This T cell receptor beta chain originates from a study of blood T cell repertoires in COVID-19. The wider study: The United States, Italy and Spain supplied acute and convalescent COVID-19 samples.

This clone was seen once. Per the original methods: How many nucleated cells were present was estimated from reference gene primer amplification. Assay: immunoSEQ multiplex PCR; the TCRdb copy retains only in-frame clones and omits some. That table gives V, J and clone size, and the DNA gave D and trimming. The data show 200,000 to 250,000 clones, around nine tenths seen once. Participant reports of clinical history set cohort assignment. Symptom resolution, clearance, or two negative PCRs marked the recovered donors of Cohort 3. The CDR3 length is 11 residues. CDR1 and CDR2 (germline): SQVTM, ANQGSEA. V dropped 4 bases and J dropped 5 bases, with 9 bases sitting between them.

The chain employs TRBV29-1 and TRBJ2-7; the D is unclear. The TCR was taken from a young man who had recovered from COVID-19. Specimen: PBMCs or T cells enriched from blood (not recorded which). The CDR3 reads CSVGPPHEQYF. In nucleotides, the CDR3 is TGCAGCGTTGGGCCTCCGCACGAGCAGTACTTC.